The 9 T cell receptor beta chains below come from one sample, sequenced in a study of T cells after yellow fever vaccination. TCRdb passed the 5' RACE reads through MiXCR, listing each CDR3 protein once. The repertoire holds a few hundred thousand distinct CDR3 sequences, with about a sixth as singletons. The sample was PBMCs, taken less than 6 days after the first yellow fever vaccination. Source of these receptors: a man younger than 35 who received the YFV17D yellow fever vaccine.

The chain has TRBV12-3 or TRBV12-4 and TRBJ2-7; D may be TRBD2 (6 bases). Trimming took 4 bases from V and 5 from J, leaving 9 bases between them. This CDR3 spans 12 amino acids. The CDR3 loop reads CASSYRENEQYV. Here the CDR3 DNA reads TGTGCCAGCAGTTATCGGGAGAACGAGCAGTACGTC.

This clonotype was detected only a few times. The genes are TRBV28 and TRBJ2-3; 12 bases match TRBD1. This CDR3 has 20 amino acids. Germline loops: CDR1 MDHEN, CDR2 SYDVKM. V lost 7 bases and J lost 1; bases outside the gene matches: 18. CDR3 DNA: TGTGCCAGCACAGATCGGTTCCGGGACAGGGGGCGAGAGGGCACAGATACGCAGTATTTT. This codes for CASTDRFRDRGREGTDTQYF.

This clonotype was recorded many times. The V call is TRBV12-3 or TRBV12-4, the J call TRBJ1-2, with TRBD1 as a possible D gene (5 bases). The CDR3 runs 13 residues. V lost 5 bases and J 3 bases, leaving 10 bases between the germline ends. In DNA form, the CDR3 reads TGTGCCAGCAGTCTGATGGGGGACTATGGCTACACCTTC. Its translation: CASSLMGDYGYTF.

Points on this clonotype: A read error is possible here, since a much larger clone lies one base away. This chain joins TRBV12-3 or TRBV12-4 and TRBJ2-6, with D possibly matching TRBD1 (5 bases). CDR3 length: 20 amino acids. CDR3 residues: CASSLAPDPLDLGGANVLIF. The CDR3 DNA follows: TGTGCCAGCAGTTTAGCGCCCGATCCCTTGGATTTGGGTGGGGCCAACGTCCTGATTTTC.

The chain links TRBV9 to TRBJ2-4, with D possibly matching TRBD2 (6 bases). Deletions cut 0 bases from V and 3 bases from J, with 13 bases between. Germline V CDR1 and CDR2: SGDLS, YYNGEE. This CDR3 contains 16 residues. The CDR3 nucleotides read TGTGCCAGCAGCGTAGACCATTTCGGGGGCAAAAACATTCAGTACTTC. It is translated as CASSVDHFGGKNIQYF.

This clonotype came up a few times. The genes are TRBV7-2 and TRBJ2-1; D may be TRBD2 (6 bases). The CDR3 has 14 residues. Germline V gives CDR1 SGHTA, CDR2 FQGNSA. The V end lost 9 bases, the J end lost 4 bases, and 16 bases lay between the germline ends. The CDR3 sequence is CASRPGGEYNEQFF. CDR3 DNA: TGTGCCAGTCGTCCGGGCGGGGAGTACAATGAGCAGTTCTTC.

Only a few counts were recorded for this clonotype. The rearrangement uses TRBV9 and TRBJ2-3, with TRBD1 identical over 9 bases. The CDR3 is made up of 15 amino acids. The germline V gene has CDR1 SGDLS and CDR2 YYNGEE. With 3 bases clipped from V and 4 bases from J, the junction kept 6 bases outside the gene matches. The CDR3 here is CASSGDRAGADTQYF. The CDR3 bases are TGTGCCAGCAGCGGGGACAGGGCGGGGGCAGATACGCAGTATTTT.

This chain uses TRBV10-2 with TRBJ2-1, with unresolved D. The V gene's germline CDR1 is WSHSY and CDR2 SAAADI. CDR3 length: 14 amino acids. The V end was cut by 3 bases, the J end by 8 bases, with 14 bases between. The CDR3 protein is CASSDIVQNDEQFF. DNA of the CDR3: TGCGCCAGCAGTGATATAGTTCAGAACGATGAGCAGTTCTTC.

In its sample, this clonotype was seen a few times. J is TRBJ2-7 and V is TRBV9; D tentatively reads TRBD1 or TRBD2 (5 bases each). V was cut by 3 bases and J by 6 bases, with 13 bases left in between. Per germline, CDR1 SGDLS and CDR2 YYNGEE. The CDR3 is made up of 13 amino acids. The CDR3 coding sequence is TGTGCCAGCAGCGCTGGGCCTGGGGGCGAGCAGTACGTC. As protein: CASSAGPGGEQYV.